The text below deals with one T cell receptor (beta chain). The assay was immunoSEQ multiplex PCR, and TCRdb's table has in-frame clones only and misses some. Here the sample spans roughly 47,000 clones, about 90% being singletons. This entry belongs to a study of blood T cell repertoires in COVID-19. Overall study: Samples representing acute and convalescent COVID-19 were sourced from the United States, Italy and Spain.

The CDR3 has 15 residues. Germline CDR1 and CDR2: LGHDT and YNNKEL (reference sequence). Deletions cut 1 base from V and 0 bases from J, with 6 bases between. The sequenced sample was peripheral blood. The chain couples TRBV3-1 (or the pseudogene TRBV3-2) to TRBJ1-4; D uncertain. The TCR was taken from a man aged 50 or older with acute or convalescent COVID-19. The CDR3 nucleotides are TGTGCCAGCAGCCAAGGGGCAGCAACTAATGAAAAACTGTTTTTT. Translation gives CASSQGAATNEKLFF.